These 26 T cell receptor beta chains originate from one sample sequenced in a study of regulatory T cells in long-lasting Graves disease. The TCR beta library used iRepertoire HTBI primers with Arm-PCR amplification of CDR3. TCRdb ran MiXCR on the multiplex PCR reads and lists one entry per CDR3 protein. The repertoire consists of 200,000 to 250,000 distinct CDR3 sequences, with roughly a fifth occurring once and the leading ten covering approximately 12%. This sample's time point: newly diagnosed GD, antithyroid drugs for less than 3 months. Making the TCR library involved RNA that had been extracted from PBMCs. The same sample was also used in a study of T cells in Graves' hyperthyroidism and ophthalmopathy.

Sequences were derived from peripheral blood mononuclear cells (PBMCs), sampled at new diagnosis, from a patient treated with antithyroid drugs. These receptors were taken from a woman aged 30 to 39 with Graves disease.

This clonotype showed up many times. The V call is TRBV6-4, the J call TRBJ2-2, with D perhaps assigned TRBD1 or TRBD2 (5 bases each). The CDR3 is made up of 14 amino acids. The V end was cut by 4 bases, the J end by 5 bases, with 11 bases between. Germline CDR1 and CDR2: MRHNA and SNTAGT. DNA of the CDR3: TGTGCCAGCAGTGCCGGGGCCGAAACCGGGGAGCTGTTTTTT. Translating it yields CASSAGAETGELFF.

This clonotype was seen a few times. The chain joins TRBV7-2 to TRBJ2-7; no reliable D call. Germline values: CDR1 SGHTA, CDR2 FQGNSA. CDR3 length: 16 residues. V gave up 8 bases and J gave up 3 bases, with 23 bases separating them. The CDR3: CASCRAPRRPLYEQYF. For the CDR3, the DNA is TGTGCCAGCTGCCGAGCGCCCCGGCGGCCCCTCTACGAGCAGTACTTC.

This clonotype came up many times. The chain is built from TRBV30 and TRBJ2-2, with 13 bases matching TRBD2. CDR3 length: 17 amino acids. Germline V CDR1 and CDR2: GTSNPN, SVGIG (reference sequence). J was trimmed by 0 bases and V by 2 bases; bases with no gene match: 3. The CDR3 DNA is TGTGCCTGGAGTCAGGGGACTAGCGGGGCGAACACCGGGGAGCTGTTTTTT. Protein: CAWSQGTSGANTGELFF.

This clonotype appeared many times. The V gene is TRBV20-1, the J gene TRBJ2-3; the match to TRBD2 covers 10 bases. After removal of 7 bases from V and 4 bases from J, the junction contained 8 bases not matched to a gene. The CDR3 runs 14 residues. Germline V gene data show CDR1 as DFQATT and CDR2 as SNEGSKA (reference sequence). CDR3 amino acids: CSVKAGGRADTQYF. The CDR3, as DNA: TGCAGTGTTAAAGCGGGGGGGCGGGCAGATACGCAGTATTTT.

This clonotype has at least ten counts. The chain combines TRBV28 with TRBJ1-5; D gene ambiguous. V shed 4 bases and J shed 5 bases, with 6 bases lying between them. The CDR3 consists of 12 residues. Germline V gene data show CDR1 as MDHEN and CDR2 as SYDVKM. In DNA, the CDR3 is TGTGCCAGCAGTTCGGAGGATCAGCCCCAGCATTTT. Protein sequence: CASSSEDQPQHF. Complete variable domain (other parts from reference TRBV28 and TRBJ1-5): DVKVTQSSRYLVKRTGEKVFLECVQDMDHENMFWYRQDPGLGLRLIYFSYDVKMKEKGDIPEGYSVSREKKERFSLILESASTNQTSMYLCASSSEDQPQHFGDGTRLSIL.

This chain's CDR3 is CASSSQGASGANVLTF. In DNA, the CDR3 is TGTGCCAGCAGTTCCCAGGGGGCTAGTGGGGCCAACGTCCTGACTTTC. This chain joins TRBV27 and TRBJ2-6; 8 bases fit TRBD1. There are 16 residues in the CDR3. V lost 4 bases, J lost 3 bases, and 5 bases stayed unmatched. CDR1 is MNHEY, CDR2 SMNVEV, per germline (reference sequence).

This clonotype was seen many times. This rearrangement joins TRBV11-2 to TRBJ2-5, with 7 bases fitting TRBD2. Per the germline V gene, CDR1 is SGHAT and CDR2 is FQNNGV. This CDR3 is built from 15 residues. Unmatched junction bases numbered 3, after V lost 1 base and J lost 1 base. CDR3 sequence: CASSLAGGGQETQYF. CDR3 nucleotide sequence: TGTGCCAGCAGCTTAGCCGGCGGGGGCCAAGAGACCCAGTACTTC.

This clonotype occurred many times. The rearrangement joins TRBV9 to TRBJ2-7, with 12 bases lining up with TRBD2. The CDR3 loop spans 16 amino acids. V lost 4 bases to trimming and J lost 6 bases; unmatched junction nucleotides: 11. Germline loops: CDR1 SGDLS, CDR2 YYNGEE. The chain's CDR3 is CASSPFPSGGAFEQYF. CDR3 in DNA: TGTGCCAGCAGCCCCTTTCCTAGCGGGGGGGCCTTCGAGCAGTACTTC.

A note on this clonotype: A much more abundant neighbour one base away suggests this may be a read error. The rearrangement joins TRBV5-1 to TRBJ1-5; 7 bases align to TRBD1. From germline, CDR1 is SGHRS and CDR2 YFSETQ. There are 15 residues in the CDR3. The CDR3 DNA is TGCGCCAGCGGCTTGGAGGGACAGCAAAATCAGCCCCAGCATTTT. Protein product: CASGLEGQQNQPQHF.

This clonotype occurred once. The V and J genes are TRBV2 and TRBJ1-2, with 8 nucleotides matching TRBD1. This CDR3 has 16 residues. Germline V CDR1 and CDR2: SNHLY, FYNNEI. V lost 6 bases to trimming and J lost 4 bases; unmatched junction nucleotides: 13. The CDR3 reads CASSPILTGDIYGYTF. The CDR3 DNA reads as TGTGCCAGCAGCCCGATTTTGACAGGGGACATCTATGGCTACACCTTC.

There are many counts of this clonotype. V and J are TRBV12-3 or TRBV12-4 and TRBJ1-1, with D perhaps matching TRBD1 (5 bases). The V end lost 7 bases, the J end lost 3 bases, and 24 bases lay between the germline ends. The CDR3 runs to 17 residues. CDR3 protein: CASTSTPAWGDDTEAFF. CDR3 nucleotides: TGTGCCAGCACTTCCACACCCGCATGGGGGGACGACACTGAAGCTTTCTTT.

Remarks on this clonotype: A clone one base away is much larger, so this may be a read error. The chain carries TRBV29-1 and TRBJ1-5; no definite D call. From germline, CDR1 is SQVTM and CDR2 ANQGSEA. This CDR3 spans 11 amino acids. V was pared by 3 bases and J by 3 bases, with 3 bases between. The CDR3 bases are TGCAGCGTTGAGGACAATCAGCCCCAGCATTTT. Its translation: CSVEDNQPQHF. Supplemented by reference TRBV29-1 and TRBJ1-5, the full variable domain reads SAVISQKPSRDICQRGTSLTIQCQVDSQVTMMFWYRQQPGQSLTLIATANQGSEATYESGFVIDKFPISRPNLTFSTLTVSNMSPEDSSIYLCSVEDNQPQHFGDGTRLSIL.

Note on this clonotype: No conserved phenylalanine or tryptophan ends this CDR3, so it is likely a read error. The genes are TRBV20-1 and TRBJ2-5; no clear D gene. The CDR3 consists of 13 residues. Germline CDR1 reads DFQATT; CDR2 reads SNEGSKA (reference sequence). The CDR3 here is CSARDSYQDTQYL. The CDR3 DNA reads as TGCAGTGCTAGAGACAGCTACCAAGACACCCAGTACCTC.

This chain links TRBV12-3 or TRBV12-4 with TRBJ1-2, with TRBD1 matching 8 bases. The CDR3 runs to 12 residues. The V gene end was trimmed by 10 bases and the J gene end by 0 bases; junction bases not matched to a gene: 1. CDR3 nucleotides: TGTGCCACGACAGGGGCTAACTATGGCTACACCTTC. Its translation is CATTGANYGYTF.

In its sample, this clonotype was seen many times. This sequence joins TRBV29-1 and TRBJ2-3; possibly TRBD2 for D (6 bases). The CDR3 is made up of 14 amino acids. The germline V and J ends were trimmed by 6 bases and 4 bases, with 17 bases remaining between them. CDR1 and CDR2 from the germline V gene are SQVTM and ANQGSEA. CDR3 DNA: TGCAGCGTGGCGGGGCAAAGTCGGGCAGATACGCAGTATTTT. Amino acids: CSVAGQSRADTQYF.

This clonotype was recorded at least ten times. The genes are TRBV7-9 and TRBJ2-7, with D unclear. CDR1 and CDR2 from the germline V gene are SEHNR and FQNEAQ (reference sequence). CDR3 length equals 13 residues. Trimming removed 1 base at V and 7 bases at J, with 11 bases between. This CDR3 is CASSLEGNGEQYF. The CDR3 DNA reads as TGTGCCAGCAGCTTAGAAGGGAACGGAGAGCAGTACTTC. Based on the CDR3 plus reference TRBV7-9 and TRBJ2-7, the full variable domain is DTGVSQNPRHKITKRGQNVTFRCDPISEHNRLYWYRQTLGQGPEFLTYFQNEAQLEKSRLLSDRFSAERPKGSFSTLEIQRTEQGDSAMYLCASSLEGNGEQYFGPGTRLTVT.

This clonotype was recorded many times. The chain is built from TRBV18 and TRBJ2-1; tentatively, D is TRBD2 (5 bases). V was shortened by 1 base and J by 8 bases, with 6 bases between the two germline ends. This CDR3 has 12 residues. Germline V gene sequence: CDR1 KGHSH, CDR2 LQKENI. The CDR3 sequence: CASSPLGDEQFF. CDR3 bases: TGTGCCAGCTCACCACTCGGGGATGAGCAGTTCTTC.

This clonotype was observed a single time. The conserved phenylalanine or tryptophan is not found at the CDR3 terminus, so this likely reflects a read error. The chain uses TRBV28 and TRBJ1-6; 7 nucleotides align to TRBD1. Germline CDR1 MDHEN, CDR2 SYDVKM. The CDR3 consists of 12 residues. CDR3 region: CATGLPYSPLHS. The CDR3 DNA reads as TGTGCGACAGGGTTGCCCTATTCACCCCTCCACTCT.

Ten or more counts support this clonotype. V and J are TRBV10-3 and TRBJ2-7; 12 nucleotides match TRBD1. After removal of 10 bases from V and 3 bases from J, the junction contained 10 bases not matched to a gene. The CDR3 sequence is 15 residues long. CDR1 is ENHRY, CDR2 SYGVKD, per germline. CDR3 nucleotide sequence: TGTGCCACCGGCGCCGGGACAGGGGGCTTCTACGAGCAGTACTTC. Translated: CATGAGTGGFYEQYF.

This clonotype was picked up many times. The V gene is TRBV28, the J gene TRBJ2-7; 13 positions agree with TRBD2. Losses at the gene ends were 6 bases for V and 5 bases for J; bases not matched to a gene: 10. CDR3 length: 16 amino acids. Germline assignment: CDR1 MDHEN and CDR2 SYDVKM. CDR3 coding DNA: TGTGCCAGCAGATATGGACTAGCGGGAGTGGAGGACGAGCAGTACTTC. As protein: CASRYGLAGVEDEQYF. The complete variable domain, with remaining parts taken from reference TRBV28 and TRBJ2-7, reads DVKVTQSSRYLVKRTGEKVFLECVQDMDHENMFWYRQDPGLGLRLIYFSYDVKMKEKGDIPEGYSVSREKKERFSLILESASTNQTSMYLCASRYGLAGVEDEQYFGPGTRLTVT.

This clonotype was found many times. The chain combines TRBV12-3 or TRBV12-4 with TRBJ2-7, with 11 bases aligning to TRBD2. V lost 4 bases and J lost 0; bases outside the gene matches: 8. This CDR3 spans 17 amino acids. CDR3: CASSSTIGTSGSYEQYF. The CDR3 coding sequence is TGTGCCAGCAGTTCCACTATCGGGACTAGCGGCTCCTACGAGCAGTACTTC.

Note on this clonotype: One junction end does not reproduce the germline sequence, and a read error may be involved. The rearrangement joins TRBV20-1 to TRBJ1-1; 7 nucleotides agree with TRBD1. CDR1 DFQATT and CDR2 SNEGSKA come from the germline V gene (reference sequence). The CDR3 loop spans 12 amino acids. Here the CDR3 reads CRPGQSLDGAYF. CDR3 coding DNA: TGCAGGCCGGGACAGTCACTTGACGGGGCATATTTT.

Many counts were recorded for this clonotype. This rearrangement joins TRBV6-2 or TRBV6-3 to TRBJ2-1; D gene uncertain. Per the germline V gene, CDR1 is MNHEY and CDR2 is SVGEGT. This CDR3 spans 16 amino acids. Trimming cost V 0 bases and J 0 bases, with 9 bases left between them. The CDR3 DNA reads TGTGCCAGCAGTTACTCCTCCGTTAGCTCCTACAATGAGCAGTTCTTC. Translated, it gives CASSYSSVSSYNEQFF.

This clonotype was counted ten times or more. The rearrangement joins TRBV7-3 to TRBJ1-1, with D perhaps TRBD1 (6 bases). V gave up 4 bases and J gave up 1 base, with 7 bases separating them. The V gene's germline CDR1 is SGHTA and CDR2 FQGTGA. The CDR3 has 13 residues. CDR3: CASSWDTNTEAFF. The CDR3 nucleotides are TGTGCCAGCAGCTGGGACACGAACACTGAAGCTTTCTTT.

This clonotype was detected many times. The rearrangement uses TRBV27 and TRBJ1-1; no clear D gene. Germline V gives CDR1 MNHEY, CDR2 SMNVEV (reference sequence). This CDR3 spans 11 amino acids. V was shortened by 6 bases and J by 7 bases, with 9 bases between the two germline ends. The CDR3 nucleotides read TGTGCCAGCAGGACATTGGGTGAAGCTTTCTTT. The encoded protein is CASRTLGEAFF.

This clonotype was counted ten times or more. The chain is built from TRBV28 and TRBJ1-2, with D possibly being TRBD1 (6 bases). Germline loops: CDR1 MDHEN, CDR2 SYDVKM. The CDR3 spans 15 residues. V was pared by 5 bases and J by 7 bases, with 20 bases between. CDR3 nucleotide sequence: TGTGCCAGCAGTCTCGGGACACTGCGGGATGTTGGCTACACCTTC. It specifies CASSLGTLRDVGYTF.